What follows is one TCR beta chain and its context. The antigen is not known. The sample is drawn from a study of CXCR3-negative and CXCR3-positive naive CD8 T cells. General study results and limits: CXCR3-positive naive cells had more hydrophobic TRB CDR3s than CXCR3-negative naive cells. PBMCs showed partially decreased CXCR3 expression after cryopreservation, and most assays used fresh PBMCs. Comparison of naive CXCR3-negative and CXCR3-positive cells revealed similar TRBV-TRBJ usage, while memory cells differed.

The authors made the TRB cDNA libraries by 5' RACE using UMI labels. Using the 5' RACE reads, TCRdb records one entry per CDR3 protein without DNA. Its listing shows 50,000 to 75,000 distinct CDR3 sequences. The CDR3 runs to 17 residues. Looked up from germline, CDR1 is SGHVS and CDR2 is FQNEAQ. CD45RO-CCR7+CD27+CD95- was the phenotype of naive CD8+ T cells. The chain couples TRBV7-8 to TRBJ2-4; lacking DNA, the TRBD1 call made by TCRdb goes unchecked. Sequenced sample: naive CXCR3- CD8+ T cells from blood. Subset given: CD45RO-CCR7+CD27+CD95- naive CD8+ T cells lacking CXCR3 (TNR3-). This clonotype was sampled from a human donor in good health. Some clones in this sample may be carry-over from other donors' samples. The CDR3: CASSPFRGAFGKNIQYF.